The 21 T cell receptor beta chains below all came from one sample that was sequenced in a study of blood T cell repertoires in COVID-19. Repertoires were generated with immunoSEQ multiplex PCR, while TCRdb's copy carries only in-frame clones and drops some. The sample lists fewer than 85,000 clones; under 90% were seen once. The specimen sequenced was peripheral blood. The receptors stem from a woman aged 55-69 years with acute or convalescent COVID-19.

V and J are TRBV5-4 and TRBJ1-2, with 8 bases identical to TRBD1. CDR3 size: 15 residues. J was trimmed by 3 bases and V by 1 base; bases with no gene match: 5. Germline values: CDR1 SGHNT, CDR2 YYREEE (reference sequence). This CDR3 is CASSLRQGKDYGYTF. CDR3 coding DNA: TGTGCCAGCAGCTTGCGACAGGGGAAGGACTATGGCTACACCTTC.

The V gene is TRBV30, the J gene TRBJ2-2; possibly TRBD1 for D (6 bases). Germline V CDR1 and CDR2: GTSNPN, SVGIG (reference sequence). The CDR3 has 15 residues. V lost 2 bases to trimming and J lost 6 bases, with 16 bases between them. The CDR3 DNA follows: TGTGCCTGGAGTTTTGGGGGCCGGGTAGCCGGGGAGCTGTTTTTT. Protein product: CAWSFGGRVAGELFF. Using reference TRBV30 and TRBJ2-2 for the parts outside the CDR3, the full variable domain is SQTIHQWPATLVQPVGSPLSLECTVEGTSNPNLYWYRQAAGRGLQLLFYSVGIGQISSEVPQNLSASRPQDRQFILSSKKLLLSDSGFYLCAWSFGGRVAGELFFGEGSRLTVL.

CDR3 amino acids: CAWSSGSGANVLTF. The CDR3 nucleotides are TGTGCCTGGAGTTCAGGGTCTGGGGCCAACGTCCTGACTTTC. The J gene is TRBJ2-6, the V gene TRBV30; maybe TRBD1 (5 bases). The CDR3 covers 14 residues. The germline V gene has CDR1 GTSNPN and CDR2 SVGIG (reference sequence). The V end was cut by 2 bases, the J end by 1 base, with 6 bases between.

The chain has TRBV7-3 and TRBJ1-3; 7 nucleotides agree with TRBD1. The CDR3 has 14 amino acids. CDR1 and CDR2 (germline): SGHTA, FQGTGA. V gave up 4 bases and J gave up 0 bases; unmatched junction bases: 0. The CDR3 sequence is CASSWDSSGNTIYF. As DNA, the CDR3 is TGTGCCAGCAGCTGGGACAGCTCTGGAAACACCATATATTTT.

As regards this clone: An end of the junction does not agree with germline; a read error may underlie this. V gene TRBV6-5 combines with J gene TRBJ2-7, with 9 nucleotides matching TRBD1. Germline CDR1 and CDR2: MNHEY and SVGAGI. CDR3 length equals 12 residues. The CDR3 loop reads CASSYSGDRVHF. The CDR3 DNA sequence: TGTGCCAGCAGTTACTCCGGGGACAGGGTACACTTC.

This chain joins TRBV7-9 and TRBJ2-5, with 7 bases aligning to TRBD1. With V trimmed by 3 bases and J by 7 bases, 11 bases remained unmatched. This CDR3 region has 15 residues. CDR1 and CDR2 (germline): SEHNR, FQNEAQ (reference sequence). In DNA, the CDR3 is TGTGCCAGCAGCTTGGGCGACAGGGCTCATGGGACCCAGTACTTC. The encoded protein is CASSLGDRAHGTQYF.

The CDR3 bases are TGTGCCAGCAGCCAAGATATCTCTGGAAACACCATATATTTT. Its translation is CASSQDISGNTIYF. The V and J genes are TRBV4-2 and TRBJ1-3; the D is unclear. The CDR3 is 14 residues long. Deletions cut 0 bases from V and 0 bases from J, with 3 bases between. Looked up from germline, CDR1 is LGHNA and CDR2 is YNFKEQ.

The CDR3 DNA is TGCGCCAGCAGCAGGGGCCCGAACACTGAAGCTTTCTTT. This encodes CASSRGPNTEAFF. J is TRBJ1-1 and V is TRBV5-1, with D maybe TRBD1 (5 bases). There are 13 residues in the CDR3. Germline loops: CDR1 SGHRS, CDR2 YFSETQ. V was shortened by 4 bases and J by 1 base, with 8 bases between the two germline ends. The full variable domain, rest sourced from reference TRBV5-1 and TRBJ1-1, is KAGVTQTPRYLIKTRGQQVTLSCSPISGHRSVSWYQQTPGQGLQFLFEYFSETQRNKGNFPGRFSGRQFSNSRSEMNVSTLELGDSALYLCASSRGPNTEAFFGQGTRLTVV.

This clone came up a few times. The rearrangement uses TRBV19 and TRBJ2-1, with 9 bases identical to TRBD2. The germline V gene has CDR1 LNHDA and CDR2 SQIVND (reference sequence). The CDR3 runs 16 residues. V was clipped by 5 bases and J by 9 bases; unmatched bases: 14. This CDR3 is CASSPSGLAPSLEQFF. DNA for the CDR3: TGTGCCAGTAGTCCCTCGGGACTAGCCCCCTCGCTTGAGCAGTTCTTC.

V is TRBV28 and J is TRBJ2-7; 7 nucleotides line up with TRBD1. The CDR3 runs 15 residues. Trimming took 7 bases from V and 4 from J; bases not matched to a gene: 13. Per the germline V gene, CDR1 is MDHEN and CDR2 is SYDVKM. CDR3: CASTLNRGRMYEQYF. CDR3 nucleotides: TGTGCCAGCACCCTTAACAGGGGAAGGATGTACGAGCAGTACTTC.

The chain is built from TRBV5-1 and TRBJ2-3; 8 bases are shared with TRBD1. This CDR3 spans 15 amino acids. Germline V CDR1 and CDR2: SGHRS, YFSETQ. V trimming: 2 bases; J trimming: 3 bases; junction bases outside the gene matches: 5. CDR3 nucleotides: TGCGCCAGCAGCTTTTTGACAGGGGCAACAGATACGCAGTATTTT. Encoded protein: CASSFLTGATDTQYF. Supplemented by reference TRBV5-1 and TRBJ2-3, the full variable domain reads KAGVTQTPRYLIKTRGQQVTLSCSPISGHRSVSWYQQTPGQGLQFLFEYFSETQRNKGNFPGRFSGRQFSNSRSEMNVSTLELGDSALYLCASSFLTGATDTQYFGPGTRLTVL.

This chain uses TRBV28 with TRBJ1-1; D ambiguous. CDR3 size: 15 residues. CDR1 is MDHEN, CDR2 SYDVKM, per germline. V was clipped by 2 bases and J by 5 bases, with 15 bases between them. The CDR3 sequence: CASSLPIDIWTEAFF. In DNA, the CDR3 is TGTGCCAGCAGTTTACCCATTGACATATGGACTGAAGCTTTCTTT.

The rearrangement joins TRBV5-6 to TRBJ1-3, with D possibly being TRBD1 (5 bases). The germline V gene encodes CDR1 SGHDT and CDR2 YYEEEE. The CDR3 is made up of 16 amino acids. Trimming pared 1 base from V and 0 bases from J, leaving 11 bases between. CDR3 sequence (DNA): TGTGCCAGCAGCTTGCGGGGGTCCTACTCTGGAAACACCATATATTTT. This translates into CASSLRGSYSGNTIYF.

This clone was detected a few times. The V call is TRBV5-1, the J call TRBJ2-3; the D gene is possibly TRBD2 (6 bases). Germline CDR1 is SGHRS and CDR2 is YFSETQ. V was pared by 5 bases and J by 7 bases, with 23 bases between. The CDR3 consists of 16 residues. CDR3 DNA sequence: TGCGCCAGCAGGCGTTCTTTATCGGGGGACGAAAATACGCAGTATTTT. Translation: CASRRSLSGDENTQYF.

The CDR3 DNA sequence: TGCGCCAGTAGTAGCCTCGGTGAAGCTTTCTTT. Its translation: CASSSLGEAFF. This chain links TRBV5-1 with TRBJ1-1; D is ambiguous. The germline V gene encodes CDR1 SGHRS and CDR2 YFSETQ. V lost 8 bases and J 7 bases, leaving 12 bases between the germline ends. The CDR3 sequence is 11 residues long.

V usage is TRBV7-3 and J usage is TRBJ2-7; 9 positions match TRBD1. Losses at the gene ends were 3 bases for V and 3 bases for J; bases not matched to a gene: 3. Germline V gene data show CDR1 as SGHTA and CDR2 as FQGTGA. CDR3 size: 14 residues. Here the CDR3 reads CASSLDRGDYEQYF. The CDR3 nucleotides are TGTGCCAGCAGCTTGGACAGGGGCGACTACGAGCAGTACTTC.

This rearrangement joins TRBV7-2 to TRBJ2-5, with 7 bases aligning to TRBD2. The CDR3 has 15 residues. Losses at the gene ends were 1 base for V and 6 bases for J; bases not matched to a gene: 8. CDR1 SGHTA and CDR2 FQGNSA come from the germline V gene. The CDR3 DNA follows: TGTGCCAGCAGCTTAGGTGGAACGGGGGGAAAGACCCAGTACTTC. The encoded protein is CASSLGGTGGKTQYF.

The chain combines TRBV28 with TRBJ2-1; perhaps TRBD2 as D (7 bases). The V gene lost 6 bases and the J gene lost 4 bases, with 34 bases spanning the gap. There are 21 residues in the CDR3. Germline assignment: CDR1 MDHEN and CDR2 SYDVKM. The CDR3 loop is CASSSATAIGPGRGDYNEQFF. For the CDR3, the DNA is TGTGCCAGCAGCTCGGCCACCGCGATAGGGCCTGGGAGGGGGGATTACAATGAGCAGTTCTTC.

The chain recombines TRBV5-1 with TRBJ1-1; the D is unclear. Trimming removed 0 bases from V and 1 base from J, with 13 bases in between. The CDR3 is 16 amino acids. Germline CDR1 is SGHRS and CDR2 is YFSETQ. The CDR3 DNA sequence: TGCGCCAGCAGCTTGGGGTTCCGCGCCTCGAACACTGAAGCTTTCTTT. Translated: CASSLGFRASNTEAFF. Full variable domain (outside the CDR3, taken from reference TRBV5-1 and TRBJ1-1): KAGVTQTPRYLIKTRGQQVTLSCSPISGHRSVSWYQQTPGQGLQFLFEYFSETQRNKGNFPGRFSGRQFSNSRSEMNVSTLELGDSALYLCASSLGFRASNTEAFFGQGTRLTVV.

The chain has TRBV10-2 and TRBJ1-1; possibly TRBD1 for D (5 bases). Germline V gives CDR1 WSHSY, CDR2 SAAADI. The CDR3 covers 14 residues. The V end was cut by 2 bases, the J end by 0 bases, with 7 bases between. DNA for the CDR3: TGCGCCAGCAGTGAGAAGGGGATGAACACTGAAGCTTTCTTT. This translates into CASSEKGMNTEAFF.

The V and J genes are TRBV19 and TRBJ1-5; perhaps TRBD1 as D (5 bases). The CDR3 length is 15 residues. Trimming removed 3 bases at V and 2 bases at J, with 11 bases between. The V gene's germline CDR1 is LNHDA and CDR2 SQIVND (reference sequence). Here the CDR3 reads CASSISRVGNQPQHF. Here the CDR3 DNA reads TGTGCCAGTAGTATCTCCAGGGTTGGCAATCAGCCCCAGCATTTT.